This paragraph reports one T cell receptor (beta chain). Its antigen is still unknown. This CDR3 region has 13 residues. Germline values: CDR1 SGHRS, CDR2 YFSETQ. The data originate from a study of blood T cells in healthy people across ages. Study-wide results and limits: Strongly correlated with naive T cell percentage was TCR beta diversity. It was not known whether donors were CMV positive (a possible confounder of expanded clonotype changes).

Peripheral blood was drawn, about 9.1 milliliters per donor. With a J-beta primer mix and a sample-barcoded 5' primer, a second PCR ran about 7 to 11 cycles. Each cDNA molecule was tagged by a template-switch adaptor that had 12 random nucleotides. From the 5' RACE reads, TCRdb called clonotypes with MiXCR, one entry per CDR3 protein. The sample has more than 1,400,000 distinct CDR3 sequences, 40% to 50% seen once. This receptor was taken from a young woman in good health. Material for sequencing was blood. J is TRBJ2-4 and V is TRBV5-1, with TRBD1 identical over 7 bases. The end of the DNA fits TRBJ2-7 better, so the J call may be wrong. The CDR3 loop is CASTDRNLGEQYF. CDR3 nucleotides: TGCGCCAGCACGGACAGGAACTTGGGCGAGCAGTACTTC.